A single sample gave rise to the 30 T cell receptor beta chains below, sequenced in a study of T cells after yellow fever vaccination. Each CDR3 protein is one row after TCRdb ran MiXCR on the 5' RACE reads. The sample includes 620,000 or so distinct CDR3 sequences, about a sixth of them seen just once. The source was PBMCs, collected more than 4 days after the first yellow fever vaccination. The receptors were sampled from a man younger than 30 who received the YFV17D yellow fever vaccine.

V is TRBV20-1 and J is TRBJ2-1; TRBD1 or TRBD2 may be the D gene (5 bases each). V was clipped by 3 bases and J by 2 bases, with 14 bases between them. Looked up from germline, CDR1 is DFQATT and CDR2 is SNEGSKA (reference sequence). This CDR3 comprises 15 residues. The CDR3 loop reads CSASIPRGPYNEQFF. For the CDR3, the DNA is TGCAGTGCTAGCATTCCTCGGGGACCCTACAATGAGCAGTTCTTC.

This clonotype was observed a few times. The chain employs TRBV4-2 and TRBJ2-5; 9 nucleotides align to TRBD2. V lost 4 bases, J lost 3 bases, and 6 bases stayed unmatched. The CDR3 loop spans 15 amino acids. In germline, CDR1 is LGHNA, CDR2 YNFKEQ. For the CDR3, the DNA is TGTGCCAGCAGCCCGAGGCGCGGGGGGGAAGAGACCCAGTACTTC. It specifies CASSPRRGGEETQYF.

The chain employs TRBV6-1 and TRBJ1-2; D may be TRBD1 (5 bases). Per germline, CDR1 MNHNS and CDR2 SASEGT. The V end lost 6 bases, the J end lost 4 bases, and 12 bases lay between the germline ends. The CDR3 has 13 residues. CDR3 bases: TGTGCCAGCAGCCTAGACAGCCTCTATGGCTACACCTTC. Amino acids: CASSLDSLYGYTF.

Many counts were recorded for this clonotype. The chain recombines TRBV5-1 with TRBJ1-1; TRBD1 aligns across 7 bases. The junction had 5 bases not matched to a gene; V was cut back by 5 bases and J by 1 base. The germline gives CDR1 SGHRS, CDR2 YFSETQ. The CDR3 totals 14 residues. The CDR3 DNA reads TGCGCCAGCAGTGCCGACAGGGCGAACACTGAAGCTTTCTTT. This codes for CASSADRANTEAFF.

The chain uses TRBV7-3 and TRBJ2-3; weak D call: TRBD1 (5 bases). CDR3 size: 13 residues. V dropped 5 bases and J dropped 5 bases, with 11 bases sitting between them. The germline V gene encodes CDR1 SGHTA and CDR2 FQGTGA. The CDR3, as DNA: TGTGCCAGCAGCATCCAGGGATTAGATACGCAGTATTTT. Amino acids: CASSIQGLDTQYF. The full variable domain, completed using reference TRBV7-3 and TRBJ2-3, is GAGVSQTPSNKVTEKGKYVELRCDPISGHTALYWYRQSLGQGPEFLIYFQGTGAADDSGLPNDRFFAVRPEGSVSTLKIQRTERGDSAVYLCASSIQGLDTQYFGPGTRLTVL.

This rearrangement joins TRBV7-9 to TRBJ2-1; 11 bases match TRBD2. Germline V lookup: CDR1 SEHNR, CDR2 FQNEAQ (reference sequence). V gave up 5 bases and J gave up 6 bases; unmatched junction bases: 3. The length of the CDR3 is 14 residues. CDR3 in amino acids: CASSAGTSGNEQFF. CDR3 bases: TGTGCCAGCAGCGCGGGGACTAGCGGCAATGAGCAGTTCTTC. The complete variable domain, with remaining parts taken from reference TRBV7-9 and TRBJ2-1, reads DTGVSQNPRHKITKRGQNVTFRCDPISEHNRLYWYRQTLGQGPEFLTYFQNEAQLEKSRLLSDRFSAERPKGSFSTLEIQRTEQGDSAMYLCASSAGTSGNEQFFGPGTRLTVL.

This chain joins TRBV5-4 and TRBJ1-2; D gene uncertain. This CDR3 has 13 amino acids. Per germline, CDR1 SGHNT and CDR2 YYREEE (reference sequence). The ends were cut back, 5 bases at V and 0 bases at J, with 8 bases in the middle. The CDR3 bases are TGTGCCAGCAGTATTTATCCTAACTATGGCTACACCTTC. This codes for CASSIYPNYGYTF.

This clonotype was seen a few times. The chain is built from TRBV12-3 or TRBV12-4 and TRBJ1-1, with D possibly TRBD1 on 5 matching bases. The CDR3 is made up of 13 amino acids. The V end was cut by 6 bases, the J end by 7 bases, with 15 bases between. CDR3 sequence (DNA): TGTGCCAGCAGCACGAACCAGGGAATTGAAGCTTTCTTT. Translating it yields CASSTNQGIEAFF.

This clonotype was picked up a small number of times. The chain carries TRBV7-9 and TRBJ1-1; D gene uncertain. Between the trimmed V and J ends, which lost 1 base and 10 bases, there was a span of 10 bases. The length of the CDR3 is 12 residues. In germline, CDR1 is SEHNR, CDR2 FQNEAQ (reference sequence). DNA of the CDR3: TGTGCCAGCAGCTTAGAGCCTAGGACAGCTTTCTTT. As protein: CASSLEPRTAFF.

This sequence joins TRBV11-2 and TRBJ2-5; D is possibly TRBD1 or TRBD2 (6 bases each). The germline V gene encodes CDR1 SGHAT and CDR2 FQNNGV. V was cut by 5 bases and J by 3 bases, with 19 bases left in between. CDR3 length: 16 amino acids. DNA for the CDR3: TGTGCCAGCAGCCAATGGTTCGGGGGCTCGGAAGAGACCCAGTACTTC. The encoded protein is CASSQWFGGSEETQYF.

The chain joins TRBV11-2 to TRBJ2-1; 15 bases are a match to TRBD2. CDR1 and CDR2 from the germline V gene are SGHAT and FQNNGV. The CDR3 is made up of 19 amino acids. V gave up 4 bases and J gave up 0 bases; unmatched junction bases: 7. CDR3: CASSSPGTSGGLSYNEQFF. The CDR3 DNA reads TGTGCCAGCAGCTCTCCCGGGACTAGCGGGGGGCTCTCCTACAATGAGCAGTTCTTC.

The chain recombines TRBV20-1 with TRBJ2-1; no clear D. There are 14 residues in the CDR3. Looked up from germline, CDR1 is DFQATT and CDR2 is SNEGSKA (reference sequence). V lost 0 bases, J lost 5 bases, and 11 bases lay in between. The CDR3, as DNA: TGCAGTGCTAGAGATAGAATAGGCGACAATGAGCAGTTCTTC. It codes for CSARDRIGDNEQFF.

The gene calls are TRBV6-1 and TRBJ2-7, with 7 bases identical to TRBD1. The CDR3 is 14 amino acids. Germline CDR1 is MNHNS and CDR2 is SASEGT. After removal of 3 bases from V and 1 base from J, the junction contained 3 bases not matched to a gene. In DNA form, the CDR3 reads TGTGCCAGCAGTGAGACAGGGTCGTCCTACGAGCAGTACTTC. Translation: CASSETGSSYEQYF.

Remarks on this clonotype: It may be a read error: a sequence one base away is much more abundant. The J gene is TRBJ1-5, the V gene TRBV4-1; D ambiguous. The CDR3 is made up of 13 amino acids. CDR1 is MGHRA and CDR2 is YSYEKL in the germline V gene. CDR3 DNA sequence: TGCGCCAGCAACCAAGACGGGAATCAGCCCCAGCATTTT. Its translation is CASNQDGNQPQHF.

The CDR3 DNA reads TGTGCCAGCAGCACTAGCTGGAGCTCCTACAATGAGCAGTTCTTC. Its translation is CASSTSWSSYNEQFF. J is TRBJ2-1 and V is TRBV7-9; a weak D match, TRBD2 (6 bases). The CDR3 spans 15 residues. Trimming took 5 bases from V and 0 from J, leaving 11 bases between them. Looked up from germline, CDR1 is SEHNR and CDR2 is FQNEAQ (reference sequence).

The chain employs TRBV7-8 and TRBJ1-5; D perhaps matches TRBD1 (6 bases). Germline assignment: CDR1 SGHVS and CDR2 FQNEAQ. The CDR3 loop spans 16 amino acids. Between the trimmed V and J ends, which lost 0 bases and 4 bases, there was a span of 13 bases. CDR3 residues: CASSLARGFGNQPQHF. The DNA of the CDR3 is TGTGCCAGCAGCTTAGCCAGGGGCTTTGGAAATCAGCCCCAGCATTTT.

This clonotype came up a few times. V is TRBV7-6 and J is TRBJ2-5; 8 bases align to TRBD2. Trimming removed 5 bases from V and 3 bases from J; junction bases left unmatched: 8. Germline CDR1 is SGHVS and CDR2 is FNYEAQ. The CDR3 runs to 15 residues. The CDR3 is CASSPLGTREETQYF. The CDR3 nucleotides read TGTGCCAGCAGCCCCCTGGGGACTAGAGAAGAGACCCAGTACTTC.

The chain links TRBV6-1 to TRBJ2-1; unclear D gene. Trimming pared 5 bases from V and 3 bases from J, leaving 14 bases between. Germline CDR1 MNHNS, CDR2 SASEGT. The CDR3 covers 15 residues. CDR3 DNA: TGTGCCAGCAGTCAGAGGAGCAGGAGCTACAATGAGCAGTTCTTC. Protein: CASSQRSRSYNEQFF.

This clonotype has a handful of counts. V is TRBV3-1 and J is TRBJ2-1; no firm D call. This CDR3 has 12 amino acids. In germline, CDR1 is LGHDT, CDR2 YNNKEL (reference sequence). The V and J ends lost 3 bases and 10 bases respectively, with 10 bases between them. The CDR3 region has the DNA TGTGCCAGCAGCCACGAACTTCAAGAGCAGTTCTTC. This sequence encodes CASSHELQEQFF.

The chain joins TRBV6-5 to TRBJ1-6, with TRBD1 matching 7 bases. Germline assignment: CDR1 MNHEY and CDR2 SVGAGI. The trim removed 0 bases at V and 5 bases at J, leaving 7 bases unmatched. The CDR3 contains 17 residues. In DNA, the CDR3 is TGTGCCAGCAGTTACTCGATGAGACAGGGTGATAATTCACCCCTCCACTTT. Translating it yields CASSYSMRQGDNSPLHF.

This clonotype has just a few counts. The V gene is TRBV5-4, the J gene TRBJ2-5, with D maybe TRBD1 (5 bases). V was cut by 0 bases and J by 2 bases, with 11 bases left in between. Per the germline V gene, CDR1 is SGHNT and CDR2 is YYREEE (reference sequence). The CDR3 loop spans 15 amino acids. The CDR3 reads CASSLVGLLQETQYF. CDR3 nucleotides: TGTGCCAGCAGCTTGGTGGGGCTTTTACAAGAGACCCAGTACTTC.

This clonotype came up a few times. The V call is TRBV19, the J call TRBJ1-5; tentatively, D is TRBD1 (5 bases). CDR3 length equals 13 residues. V was shortened by 7 bases and J by 6 bases, with 13 bases between the two germline ends. Per the germline V gene, CDR1 is LNHDA and CDR2 is SQIVND (reference sequence). This CDR3 is CASMGVRGQPQHF. For the CDR3, the DNA is TGTGCCAGTATGGGGGTTCGGGGTCAGCCCCAGCATTTT.

This clonotype has more than one count but fewer than ten. V usage is TRBV4-3 and J usage is TRBJ2-1; 10 nucleotides line up with TRBD2. V lost 5 bases and J lost 2; bases outside the gene matches: 3. The CDR3 contains 15 residues. The germline V gene has CDR1 LGHNA and CDR2 YSLEER. CDR3 sequence (DNA): TGCGCCAGCAGCTCAACTAGCGGGACCTACAATGAGCAGTTCTTC. This gives the protein CASSSTSGTYNEQFF.

This chain connects TRBV20-1 to TRBJ2-7, with TRBD1 as a possible D gene (6 bases). V was clipped by 5 bases and J by 1 base, with 9 bases between them. This CDR3 comprises 12 residues. Germline CDR1 is DFQATT and CDR2 is SNEGSKA (reference sequence). The chain's CDR3 is CSARGQSYEQYF. CDR3 DNA: TGCAGTGCTCGCGGACAGTCCTACGAGCAGTACTTC.

This clonotype was picked up a small number of times. This chain uses TRBV4-1 with TRBJ2-7, with a weak D call TRBD1 (5 bases). The CDR3 covers 17 residues. Germline CDR1 and CDR2: MGHRA and YSYEKL. Deletions cut 4 bases from V and 6 bases from J, with 25 bases between. CDR3 region: CASSRTSYTELGVEQYF. CDR3 DNA: TGCGCCAGCAGCCGCACGTCTTACACGGAATTAGGGGTCGAGCAGTACTTC.

The V gene is TRBV7-3, the J gene TRBJ2-5; the match to TRBD2 covers 7 bases. Germline CDR1 and CDR2: SGHTA and FQGTGA. CDR3 length: 17 residues. Losses at the gene ends were 0 bases for V and 2 bases for J; bases not matched to a gene: 9. The CDR3 loop reads CASSLTTGGGSQETQYF. CDR3 bases: TGTGCCAGCAGCTTAACCACGGGAGGAGGGTCGCAAGAGACCCAGTACTTC.

This chain connects TRBV27 to TRBJ2-2, with a weak D call TRBD2 (5 bases). The germline V gene has CDR1 MNHEY and CDR2 SMNVEV (reference sequence). V shed 3 bases and J shed 5 bases, with 13 bases lying between them. The CDR3 runs 15 residues. CDR3 nucleotides: TGTGCCAGCAGTTTGAATTTACGGAGGACCGGGGAGCTGTTTTTT. Amino acids: CASSLNLRRTGELFF.

This clonotype showed up just a few times. The chain has TRBV3-1 and TRBJ2-4; D gene ambiguous. Germline lookup yields CDR1 LGHDT and CDR2 YNNKEL (reference sequence). Trimming cost V 5 bases and J 6 bases, with 11 bases left between them. This CDR3 comprises 13 residues. CDR3 residues: CASSSLIGNIQYF. Written as DNA, the CDR3 is TGTGCCAGCAGCAGTCTCATTGGAAACATTCAGTACTTC.

This clonotype was observed a few times. The J gene is TRBJ2-1, the V gene TRBV5-1; D remains unclear. V was cut by 2 bases and J by 6 bases, with 12 bases left in between. This CDR3 contains 14 residues. Germline assignment: CDR1 SGHRS and CDR2 YFSETQ. The DNA of the CDR3 is TGCGCCAGCAGCTTCCCGGGCCCCTCCAATGAGCAGTTCTTC. This codes for CASSFPGPSNEQFF.

Many counts were recorded for this clonotype. The J gene is TRBJ2-1, the V gene TRBV5-1; weak D call: TRBD2 (6 bases). The ends were cut back, 4 bases at V and 1 base at J, with 15 bases in the middle. Germline V gene data show CDR1 as SGHRS and CDR2 as YFSETQ. The CDR3 has 16 residues. CDR3 loop: CASSAQTAGSYNEQFF. Here the CDR3 DNA reads TGCGCCAGCAGCGCGCAGACTGCGGGGTCCTACAATGAGCAGTTCTTC.